The present T cell receptor beta chain was sequenced within a study of T cell responses to AZD1222 COVID-19 vaccine. Overall study context: Researchers grouped second doses given at about 4 or about 12 weeks into one pool.

Assay: immunoSEQ multiplex PCR; the TCRdb copy retains only in-frame clones and omits some. The profile shows some 150,000 clones, about 88% of them singletons. Study-level points and caveats: Distributed over spike, vaccine-associated CD4 TCRs predominated at 160-218 and 743-854. Nearly half of unique spike-specific TCRs reportedly avoided B.1.351 and B.1.1.7 mutated regions.

Germline V gives CDR1 SGHRS, CDR2 YFSETQ. CDR3 length equals 13 residues. Trimming pared 3 bases from V and 6 bases from J, leaving 7 bases between. With regard to this clone: Antigen specificity is unknown.

The receptor's source is an adult in good health. The rearrangement uses TRBV5-1 and TRBJ1-6; D gene unclear. This specimen was peripheral blood, taken on day 0 of AZD1222 vaccination. CDR3 nucleotides: TGCGCCAGCAGCTCTGGCCTTAATTCACCCCTCCACTTT. Amino acid sequence: CASSSGLNSPLHF.